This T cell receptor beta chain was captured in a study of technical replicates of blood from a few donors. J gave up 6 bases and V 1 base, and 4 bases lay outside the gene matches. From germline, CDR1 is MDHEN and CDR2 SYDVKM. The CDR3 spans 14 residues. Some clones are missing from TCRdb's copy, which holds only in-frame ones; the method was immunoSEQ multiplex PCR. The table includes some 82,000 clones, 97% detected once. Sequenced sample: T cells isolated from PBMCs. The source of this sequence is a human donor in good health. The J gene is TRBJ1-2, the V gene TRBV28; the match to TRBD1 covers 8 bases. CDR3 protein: CASSLSTGVNGYTF. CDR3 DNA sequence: TGTGCCAGCAGTTTATCGACAGGGGTAAATGGCTACACCTTC.